Each of the 17 T cell receptor beta chains below was sequenced from the same sample in a study of T-cell reconstitution after alpha-beta-depleted transplantation in children. Unique molecular identifiers were built into the TCRbeta library. TCRdb recomputed calls from the PCR reads with MiXCR, one row per CDR3 protein. The sample carries some 290,000 distinct CDR3 sequences, nearly 10% recorded once. The sequencing here drew on PBMCs from the stem cell graft donor, taken from the stem cell graft. These receptors all stem from a human donor who donated a stem cell graft to a child with SCID.

This clonotype occurred a few times. The chain links TRBV12-3 or TRBV12-4 to TRBJ1-5; D is possibly TRBD1 (6 bases). This CDR3 has 14 amino acids. Trimming took off 8 bases at V and 1 base at J, with 12 bases between the two ends. Here the CDR3 DNA reads TGTGCCAGCCTAGCTGGACAGAGCAATCAGCCCCAGCATTTT. It is translated as CASLAGQSNQPQHF.

J is TRBJ2-5 and V is TRBV7-6; 9 bases fit TRBD2. CDR1 SGHVS and CDR2 FNYEAQ come from the germline V gene. This CDR3 contains 17 residues. V shed 7 bases and J 5 bases; nucleotides not matched to a gene: 17. CDR3 residues: CASTPLGGLASRETQYF. Here the CDR3 DNA reads TGTGCCAGCACCCCGCTAGGGGGACTAGCCAGCCGGGAGACCCAGTACTTC.

The chain couples TRBV10-1 to TRBJ2-7, with D hard to call. Per germline, CDR1 WNHNN and CDR2 SYGVQD (reference sequence). The CDR3 runs to 15 residues. The V end lost 0 bases, the J end lost 0 bases, and 9 bases lay between the germline ends. CDR3 sequence reads: CASSESRTDSYEQYF. CDR3 in DNA: TGCGCCAGCAGTGAGTCAAGGACGGACTCCTACGAGCAGTACTTC.

The rearrangement links TRBV29-1 to TRBJ2-2; D may be TRBD1 (5 bases). Germline values: CDR1 SQVTM, CDR2 ANQGSEA. Trimming removed 1 base from V and 5 bases from J, with 11 bases in between. CDR3 length equals 14 residues. The CDR3 sequence: CSVEVWTTTGELFF. CDR3 nucleotide sequence: TGCAGCGTTGAAGTGTGGACAACTACCGGGGAGCTGTTTTTT.

The chain links TRBV7-3 to TRBJ2-3, with D unclear. The CDR3 length is 15 residues. Germline CDR1 reads SGHTA; CDR2 reads FQGTGA. V lost 1 base to trimming and J lost 3 bases, with 11 bases between them. CDR3 loop: CASSLISGLTDTQYF. CDR3 DNA sequence: TGTGCCAGCAGCTTAATTTCGGGCCTTACAGATACGCAGTATTTT.

In its sample, this clonotype was seen many times. The chain couples TRBV5-1 to TRBJ2-1, with TRBD1 identical over 10 bases. The germline V gene encodes CDR1 SGHRS and CDR2 YFSETQ. The CDR3 loop spans 15 amino acids. Trimming at V came to 5 bases and at J to 3 bases, leaving 5 bases not matched to a gene. Written as DNA, the CDR3 is TGCGCCAGCAGTGGGACAGGGGAGGACTACAATGAGCAGTTCTTC. Its protein product is CASSGTGEDYNEQFF.

This clonotype came up once. The rearrangement joins TRBV24-1 to TRBJ2-1, with TRBD2 matching 15 bases. The CDR3 loop spans 17 amino acids. Germline trimming cut 3 bases from V and 2 bases from J; bases unmatched to any gene: 1. Germline V gene lookup returns CDR1 KGHDR and CDR2 SFDVKD. CDR3 coding DNA: TGTGCCACCAGTGATGGGACTAGCGGGGGGACCTACAATGAGCAGTTCTTC. It is translated as CATSDGTSGGTYNEQFF.

This clonotype was detected only a few times. This chain uses TRBV9 with TRBJ2-7; 8 bases are shared with TRBD1. The CDR3 covers 15 residues. V was pared by 1 base and J by 0 bases, with 3 bases of the junction left unmatched. Germline V lookup: CDR1 SGDLS, CDR2 YYNGEE. The CDR3 DNA reads as TGTGCCAGCAGCGTACGGACAGGGTCCTCCTACGAGCAGTACTTC. It encodes CASSVRTGSSYEQYF.

This chain uses TRBV18 with TRBJ2-7; unclear D gene. The CDR3 is 13 amino acids. Germline V gene sequence: CDR1 KGHSH, CDR2 LQKENI. The germline V and J ends were trimmed by 3 bases and 6 bases, with 12 bases remaining between them. CDR3 region: CASSPRDLGEQYF. Here the CDR3 DNA reads TGTGCCAGCTCACCGAGAGACCTGGGCGAGCAGTACTTC.

This clonotype has just a few counts. This chain links TRBV29-1 with TRBJ2-3, with 7 bases aligning to TRBD1. The CDR3 is 12 residues long. CDR1 is SQVTM, CDR2 ANQGSEA, per germline. V lost 6 bases to trimming and J lost 6 bases; unmatched junction nucleotides: 6. The CDR3 DNA is TGCAGCGTCTACAGGGGTTCGGATACGCAGTATTTT. This gives the protein CSVYRGSDTQYF.

The chain couples TRBV5-1 to TRBJ2-7; TRBD1 matches at 11 bases. Germline CDR1 SGHRS, CDR2 YFSETQ. The CDR3 is 16 residues long. The trim removed 3 bases at V and 1 base at J, leaving 6 bases unmatched. For the CDR3, the DNA is TGCGCCAGCAGCTCCGTCGGACAGGGGGCTTCCTACGAGCAGTACTTC. It encodes CASSSVGQGASYEQYF.

At least ten counts were recorded for this clonotype. The rearrangement links TRBV3-1 to TRBJ2-1; D unclear. CDR1 LGHDT and CDR2 YNNKEL come from the germline V gene (reference sequence). This CDR3 contains 11 residues. V dropped 5 bases and J dropped 7 bases, with 6 bases sitting between them. CDR3 loop: CASSFQNEQFF. The CDR3 DNA reads TGTGCCAGCAGCTTCCAGAATGAGCAGTTCTTC.

This clonotype was detected only a few times. The CDR3 is CATLYRTSPDTQYF. CDR3 nucleotide sequence: TGTGCCACCCTTTACAGGACTAGCCCAGATACGCAGTATTTT. The gene calls are TRBV15 and TRBJ2-3; 8 bases match TRBD2. The V segment lost 8 bases and the J segment 4 bases; nucleotides outside the gene matches: 8. Germline V gives CDR1 LNHNV, CDR2 YYDKDF (reference sequence). This CDR3 contains 14 residues.

This clonotype was found many times. This chain links TRBV29-1 with TRBJ2-3; D call uncertain. The germline V gene encodes CDR1 SQVTM and CDR2 ANQGSEA. Trimming cost V 5 bases and J 0 bases, with 12 bases left between them. This CDR3 comprises 14 residues. CDR3 loop: CSVSDLPSTDTQYF. For the CDR3, the DNA is TGCAGCGTTTCCGACTTACCTAGCACAGATACGCAGTATTTT.

A few counts support this clonotype. J is TRBJ2-1 and V is TRBV20-1; D may correspond to TRBD1 or TRBD2 (5 bases each). From germline, CDR1 is DFQATT and CDR2 SNEGSKA (reference sequence). Deletions cut 2 bases from V and 2 bases from J, with 13 bases between. The length of the CDR3 is 15 residues. Here the CDR3 reads CSARKPGGTYNEQFF. In nucleotides, the CDR3 is TGCAGTGCTAGAAAACCTGGGGGAACCTACAATGAGCAGTTCTTC.

The rearrangement uses TRBV20-1 and TRBJ2-2, with 8 bases aligning to TRBD2. The germline gives CDR1 DFQATT, CDR2 SNEGSKA (reference sequence). This CDR3 comprises 13 residues. Trimming cost V 6 bases and J 3 bases; bases outside gene matches: 3. The CDR3 loop reads CSAPGGYTGELFF. The CDR3 DNA sequence: TGCAGTGCCCCGGGGGGGTACACCGGGGAGCTGTTTTTT.

This clonotype was counted only a few times. The V call is TRBV3-1, the J call TRBJ2-1; perhaps TRBD2 as D (6 bases). The germline V gene encodes CDR1 LGHDT and CDR2 YNNKEL (reference sequence). Trimming pared 2 bases from V and 2 bases from J, leaving 16 bases between. CDR3 length: 17 amino acids. CDR3 in amino acids: CASSQYLGRGTYNEQFF. DNA of the CDR3: TGTGCCAGCAGCCAATATCTGGGGCGGGGTACCTACAATGAGCAGTTCTTC.